The 9 T cell receptor beta chains listed next were all sequenced from one sample in a study of T cell responses to AZD1222 COVID-19 vaccine. TCRdb's copy holds only in-frame clones and misses some; the assay was immunoSEQ multiplex PCR. The sample shows approximately 120,000 clones, approximately 90% of them seen only once. The material was peripheral blood, obtained on day 0 of AZD1222 vaccination. The receptors stem from an adult in good health.

V and J are TRBV10-3 and TRBJ1-1; D not resolved. CDR1 and CDR2 from the germline V gene are ENHRY and SYGVKD. V was shortened by 0 bases and J by 6 bases, with 14 bases between the two germline ends. The length of the CDR3 is 15 residues. CDR3 DNA: TGTGCCATCAGTGAGTCGTTCGGGTCGAGGCCTGAAGCTTTCTTT. Translation gives CAISESFGSRPEAFF.

CDR3 loop: CASRGWAKNIQYF. DNA of the CDR3: TGTGCCAGCAGAGGATGGGCCAAAAACATTCAGTACTTC. The rearrangement links TRBV2 to TRBJ2-4; D remains ambiguous. V was clipped by 6 bases and J by 1 base, with 7 bases between them. The CDR3 covers 13 residues. CDR1 and CDR2 (germline): SNHLY, FYNNEI.

The chain employs TRBV6-6 and TRBJ2-5, with TRBD2 matching 12 bases. CDR3 length: 14 amino acids. J gave up 2 bases and V 7 bases, and 2 bases lay outside the gene matches. Looked up from germline, CDR1 is MNHNY and CDR2 is SVGAGI (reference sequence). Written as DNA, the CDR3 is TGTGCCAGCAACGGACTAGCGGGACAAGAGACCCAGTACTTC. Translated: CASNGLAGQETQYF.

This rearrangement joins TRBV10-3 to TRBJ1-2, with 7 bases matching TRBD1. CDR3 size: 13 residues. CDR1 and CDR2 from the germline V gene are ENHRY and SYGVKD. The junction had 13 bases not matched to a gene; V was cut back by 10 bases and J by 8 bases. CDR3 region: CATRDTDREGYTF. The CDR3 nucleotides are TGTGCCACCCGGGATACCGACAGGGAAGGCTACACCTTC.

This chain uses TRBV18 with TRBJ2-7; possibly TRBD1 for D (5 bases). Germline CDR1 is KGHSH and CDR2 is LQKENI. With 5 bases removed from V and 1 base from J, the gap between germline ends came to 9 bases. The CDR3 is made up of 13 amino acids. The CDR3 sequence is CASSNRISYEQYF. CDR3 sequence (DNA): TGTGCCAGCTCAAACAGGATTTCCTACGAGCAGTACTTC.

The chain couples TRBV5-1 to TRBJ2-5; no definite D call. V lost 4 bases and J lost 7, with 20 bases in between. Germline V gene lookup returns CDR1 SGHRS and CDR2 YFSETQ. The CDR3 has 15 amino acids. CDR3 nucleotides: TGCGCCAGCAGCCCCGAGGTGGGCCTGGGTGTGACCCAGTACTTC. This sequence encodes CASSPEVGLGVTQYF.

The V gene is TRBV5-1, the J gene TRBJ1-1, with 7 nucleotides matching TRBD1. The CDR3 is 15 residues long. Germline V gene data show CDR1 as SGHRS and CDR2 as YFSETQ. The trim removed 2 bases at V and 2 bases at J, leaving 6 bases unmatched. In DNA, the CDR3 is TGCGCCAGCAGCTTCACAGGGGACCGAAACACTGAAGCTTTCTTT. Translating gives CASSFTGDRNTEAFF.

The CDR3 here is CSVEIFGGPRYEQYF. CDR3 coding DNA: TGCAGCGTTGAAATCTTTGGAGGGCCACGCTACGAGCAGTACTTC. The gene calls are TRBV29-1 and TRBJ2-7, with a tentative D call TRBD2 (6 bases). The CDR3 is 15 amino acids. Germline V CDR1 and CDR2: SQVTM, ANQGSEA. V lost 2 bases and J 3 bases, leaving 17 bases between the germline ends.

The chain uses TRBV11-2 and TRBJ2-7; no definite D call. Trimming removed 5 bases from V and 4 bases from J, with 12 bases in between. CDR1 is SGHAT and CDR2 is FQNNGV in the germline V gene. The CDR3 is made up of 13 amino acids. CDR3 DNA sequence: TGTGCCAGCAGCCCTCGGGCCTCATACGAGCAGTACTTC. This sequence encodes CASSPRASYEQYF.